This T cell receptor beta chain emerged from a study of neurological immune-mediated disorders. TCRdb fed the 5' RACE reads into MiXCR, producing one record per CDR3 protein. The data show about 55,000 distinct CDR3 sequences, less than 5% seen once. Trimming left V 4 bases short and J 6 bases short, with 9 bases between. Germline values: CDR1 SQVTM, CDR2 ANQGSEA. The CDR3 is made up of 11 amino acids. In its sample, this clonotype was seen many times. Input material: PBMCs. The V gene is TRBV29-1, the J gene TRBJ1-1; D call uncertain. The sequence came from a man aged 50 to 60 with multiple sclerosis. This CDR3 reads CSVGETPEAFF. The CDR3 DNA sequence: TGCAGCGTTGGAGAAACCCCTGAAGCTTTCTTT.